Following are 32 T cell receptor beta chains from one sample sequenced in a study of control samples from healthy donors and cancer patients. The repertoire was sequenced with immunoSEQ multiplex PCR; TCRdb's copy has only in-frame clones and lacks some. Found here are 85,000 to 100,000 clones, approximately 78% of them singletons; the top ten hold 2% to 2.5%. The specimen was blood. These receptors originate from a man aged 55 to 70 in good health.

The V and J genes are TRBV27 and TRBJ2-7; 10 bases are shared with TRBD1. The CDR3 sequence is 16 residues long. V was pared by 7 bases and J by 5 bases, with 14 bases of the junction left unmatched. The germline gives CDR1 MNHEY, CDR2 SMNVEV (reference sequence). CDR3: CASTKWGGQGSHEQYF. CDR3 nucleotide sequence: TGTGCCAGCACAAAGTGGGGGGGACAGGGGTCCCACGAGCAGTACTTC.

The J gene is TRBJ2-3, the V gene TRBV5-1, with 8 bases aligning to TRBD2. CDR1 and CDR2 (germline): SGHRS, YFSETQ. The CDR3 has 17 residues. J gave up 2 bases and V 0 bases, and 8 bases lay outside the gene matches. CDR3 region: CASSLAPLAADTDTQYF. Written as DNA, the CDR3 is TGCGCCAGCAGCTTGGCCCCACTAGCGGCCGACACAGATACGCAGTATTTT.

The chain couples TRBV6-5 to TRBJ2-5, with D perhaps TRBD1 (6 bases). The V gene lost 10 bases and the J gene lost 0 bases, with 18 bases spanning the gap. The CDR3 spans 15 residues. Germline-derived CDR1 and CDR2 are MNHEY and SVGAGI. The CDR3 nucleotides read TGTGCCACCGCGTCGGGCAGGGGACACCAAGAGACCCAGTACTTC. Its translation: CATASGRGHQETQYF.

The chain is built from TRBV30 and TRBJ2-5, with D perhaps matching TRBD2 (6 bases). With 5 bases removed from V and 4 bases from J, the gap between germline ends came to 11 bases. CDR3 length: 12 amino acids. Per the germline V gene, CDR1 is GTSNPN and CDR2 is SVGIG (reference sequence). The CDR3 coding sequence is TGTGCCTGGGGAGCGGGTCTAGAGACCCAGTACTTC. Protein: CAWGAGLETQYF.

The table lists this clone with a count of one. The rearrangement joins TRBV2 to TRBJ1-4, with a possible D match to TRBD1 (5 bases). The germline CDR1 and CDR2 sequences are SNHLY and FYNNEI. Trimming shortened V by 4 bases and J by 8 bases, and 20 bases separated the two germline ends. The CDR3 runs 16 residues. The CDR3 nucleotides read TGTGCCAGCAGTGCACGGGGCGCTAACGTCGTAGAAAAACTGTTTTTT. Amino acids: CASSARGANVVEKLFF.

The V call is TRBV18, the J call TRBJ1-1, with D maybe TRBD1 (5 bases). Trimming removed 3 bases from V and 1 base from J, with 15 bases in between. The CDR3 is 16 residues long. CDR1 and CDR2 (germline): KGHSH, LQKENI. DNA for the CDR3: TGTGCCAGCTCACCCTTCGGGCAGGGCGGGAACACTGAAGCTTTCTTT. Protein: CASSPFGQGGNTEAFF.

Here the CDR3 reads CASSFLLGSTTNEKLFF. For the CDR3, the DNA is TGTGCCAGCAGCTTTTTGTTGGGGTCTACAACTAATGAAAAACTGTTTTTT. The chain carries TRBV7-9 and TRBJ1-4; no clear D. The V gene's germline CDR1 is SEHNR and CDR2 FQNEAQ (reference sequence). The CDR3 loop spans 17 amino acids. V was clipped by 3 bases and J by 0 bases, with 14 bases between them.

The gene calls are TRBV7-8 and TRBJ2-1, with 7 nucleotides matching TRBD1. The CDR3 runs to 16 residues. Germline assignment: CDR1 SGHVS and CDR2 FQNEAQ. The trim removed 5 bases at V and 0 bases at J, leaving 7 bases unmatched. The CDR3 nucleotides are TGTGCCAGCAGCCCAGGGGGAGCGGACTCCTACAATGAGCAGTTCTTC. Translated, it gives CASSPGGADSYNEQFF.

The chain employs TRBV3-1 (or the pseudogene TRBV3-2) and TRBJ2-3, with D perhaps matching TRBD1 or TRBD2 (7 bases each). Trimming cost V 1 base and J 8 bases, with 13 bases left between them. Germline loops: CDR1 LGHDT, CDR2 YNNKEL (reference sequence). The length of the CDR3 is 14 residues. The CDR3 DNA is TGTGCCAGCAGCCAAGGCCCAGGGGGGGGTACGCAGTATTTT. Translated, it gives CASSQGPGGGTQYF.

This clone was seen only once. J is TRBJ1-6 and V is TRBV4-1, with D perhaps TRBD1 (6 bases). This CDR3 is built from 17 residues. In germline, CDR1 is MGHRA, CDR2 YSYEKL. The V end was cut by 0 bases, the J end by 6 bases, with 15 bases between. CDR3 sequence: CASSQDGRGTSNSPLHF. DNA for the CDR3: TGCGCCAGCAGCCAAGATGGCAGGGGAACCTCTAATTCACCCCTCCACTTT.

The V and J genes are TRBV5-8 and TRBJ2-1; no reliable D call. V was pared by 4 bases and J by 0 bases, with 14 bases between. The germline V gene encodes CDR1 SGHTS and CDR2 YDEGEE. The CDR3 runs to 16 residues. CDR3 protein: CASSPAVRSSYNEQFF. The CDR3 nucleotides are TGTGCCAGCAGCCCCGCCGTGAGGAGCTCCTACAATGAGCAGTTCTTC.

The chain links TRBV28 to TRBJ1-4, with TRBD1 matching 9 bases. V lost 5 bases and J lost 2; bases outside the gene matches: 12. The CDR3 is 18 amino acids. Germline V CDR1 and CDR2: MDHEN, SYDVKM. In nucleotides, the CDR3 is TGTGCCAGCAGTCCGGGCCGGGACAGGGTATCGACTAATGAAAAACTGTTTTTT. It encodes CASSPGRDRVSTNEKLFF.

The chain employs TRBV29-1 and TRBJ2-3, with D perhaps TRBD2 (6 bases). The CDR3 covers 14 residues. With 3 bases removed from V and 0 bases from J, the gap between germline ends came to 10 bases. Germline V gives CDR1 SQVTM, CDR2 ANQGSEA. The CDR3 sequence: CSVERGASTDTQYF. In nucleotides, the CDR3 is TGCAGCGTTGAGCGGGGAGCTAGCACAGATACGCAGTATTTT.

This chain connects TRBV6-5 to TRBJ2-3; D might be TRBD1 or TRBD2, each matching 6 bases. Trimming pared 2 bases from V and 6 bases from J, leaving 12 bases between. This CDR3 region has 14 residues. CDR1 is MNHEY, CDR2 SVGAGI, per germline. CDR3 in amino acids: CASSYVGGGDTQYF. The CDR3 nucleotides are TGTGCCAGCAGTTACGTGGGGGGCGGGGATACGCAGTATTTT.

CDR3 DNA: TGTGCCAGCACGGAGCGGGAGTATACCGGGGAGCTGTTTTTT. Translated: CASTEREYTGELFF. The V and J genes are TRBV13 and TRBJ2-2; 8 bases align to TRBD2. The germline V gene has CDR1 PRHDT and CDR2 FYEKMQ (reference sequence). V lost 7 bases and J lost 5; bases outside the gene matches: 6. The CDR3 has 14 amino acids.

The chain links TRBV6-2 or TRBV6-3 to TRBJ2-7, with D possibly TRBD1 on 5 matching bases. V was cut by 2 bases and J by 0 bases, with 8 bases left in between. The CDR3 consists of 14 residues. Germline V gene data show CDR1 as MNHEY and CDR2 as SVGEGT. This CDR3 reads CASSYETASYEQYF. In DNA form, the CDR3 reads TGTGCCAGCAGTTACGAGACAGCCTCCTACGAGCAGTACTTC.

The genes are TRBV11-1 and TRBJ2-2; D is uncertain. The length of the CDR3 is 12 residues. Germline lookup yields CDR1 SGHAT and CDR2 FQDESV (reference sequence). Trimming shortened V by 8 bases and J by 6 bases, and 10 bases separated the two germline ends. CDR3 sequence: CASAARAGELFF. The CDR3 DNA is TGTGCCAGCGCCGCGAGAGCCGGGGAGCTGTTTTTT.

This sequence joins TRBV6-5 and TRBJ1-2; D possibly corresponds to TRBD1 (5 bases). Between the trimmed V and J ends, which lost 3 bases and 4 bases, there was a span of 12 bases. The CDR3 is made up of 14 amino acids. From germline, CDR1 is MNHEY and CDR2 SVGAGI. This CDR3 is CASSYRGIGYGYTF. For the CDR3, the DNA is TGTGCCAGCAGTTATCGGGGGATAGGCTATGGCTACACCTTC.

The chain is built from TRBV27 and TRBJ1-1, with 8 bases fitting TRBD1. The V gene end was trimmed by 5 bases and the J gene end by 10 bases; junction bases not matched to a gene: 9. This CDR3 region has 13 residues. Germline lookup yields CDR1 MNHEY and CDR2 SMNVEV (reference sequence). In DNA form, the CDR3 reads TGTGCCAGCAGTCCAGGACAGGGAGGAGGAGCTTTCTTT. This sequence encodes CASSPGQGGGAFF.

The J gene is TRBJ2-7, the V gene TRBV4-1; 8 bases fit TRBD2. This CDR3 region has 15 residues. CDR1 MGHRA and CDR2 YSYEKL come from the germline V gene. V lost 1 base to trimming and J lost 0 bases; unmatched junction nucleotides: 2. The CDR3 spells CASSQVAGGSYEQYF. For the CDR3, the DNA is TGCGCCAGCAGCCAAGTGGCGGGGGGCTCCTACGAGCAGTACTTC.

The V call is TRBV4-1, the J call TRBJ1-6; D uncertain. This CDR3 is built from 12 residues. V shed 1 base and J shed 8 bases, with 3 bases lying between them. Germline CDR1 reads MGHRA; CDR2 reads YSYEKL. Written as DNA, the CDR3 is TGCGCCAGCAGCCAAGCATATTCACCCCTCCACTTT. It is translated as CASSQAYSPLHF.

The chain couples TRBV6-6 to TRBJ1-3, with D perhaps matching TRBD1 (6 bases). CDR1 and CDR2 (germline): MNHNY, SVGAGI (reference sequence). V lost 0 bases, J lost 4 bases, and 10 bases lay in between. The CDR3 extends over 15 amino acids. CDR3 protein: CASSYSQGRGNTIYF. The DNA of the CDR3 is TGTGCCAGCAGTTACTCTCAGGGGAGAGGAAACACCATATATTTT.

The gene calls are TRBV5-6 and TRBJ2-5; D not certain. Germline CDR1 and CDR2: SGHDT and YYEEEE. The length of the CDR3 is 15 residues. The V end lost 4 bases, the J end lost 1 base, and 14 bases lay between the germline ends. The CDR3 sequence is CASSPDLWSQETQYF. CDR3 DNA: TGTGCCAGCAGCCCCGACTTGTGGAGCCAAGAGACCCAGTACTTC.

V and J are TRBV30 and TRBJ1-3; D unclear. Trimming removed 4 bases from V and 0 bases from J, with 4 bases in between. Germline assignment: CDR1 GTSNPN and CDR2 SVGIG (reference sequence). The CDR3 extends over 12 amino acids. The CDR3 sequence is CAWIISGNTIYF. CDR3 sequence (DNA): TGTGCCTGGATAATCTCTGGAAACACCATATATTTT.

CDR3 sequence (DNA): TGTGCCAGCAGTGATGTTGCACCCGGGTCGAACACTGAAGCTTTCTTT. Encoded protein: CASSDVAPGSNTEAFF. This chain uses TRBV2 with TRBJ1-1; D is uncertain. CDR1 is SNHLY and CDR2 is FYNNEI in the germline V gene. The CDR3 totals 16 residues. V was trimmed by 3 bases and J by 1 base, leaving 15 bases between them.

The rearrangement links TRBV13 to TRBJ2-3; D unclear. This CDR3 comprises 14 residues. V was trimmed by 2 bases and J by 4 bases, leaving 10 bases between them. Per the germline V gene, CDR1 is PRHDT and CDR2 is FYEKMQ (reference sequence). In DNA form, the CDR3 reads TGTGCCAGCAGCTTAAGGAGTTCAGCAGATACGCAGTATTTT. Protein product: CASSLRSSADTQYF.

The rearrangement uses TRBV25-1 and TRBJ2-5, with 7 nucleotides matching TRBD1. V gave up 4 bases and J gave up 5 bases; unmatched junction bases: 10. Per the germline V gene, CDR1 is MGHDK and CDR2 is SYGVNS. The CDR3 has 15 residues. CDR3 sequence: CASSAYKQGWETQYF. DNA of the CDR3: TGTGCCAGCAGTGCATACAAACAGGGGTGGGAGACCCAGTACTTC.

V and J are TRBV7-2 and TRBJ2-2; weak D call: TRBD1 (6 bases). V lost 0 bases and J 7 bases, leaving 15 bases between the germline ends. The CDR3 has 16 residues. The germline V gene encodes CDR1 SGHTA and CDR2 FQGNSA. DNA of the CDR3: TGTGCCAGCAGCTTAGCGGGACAAGCAACATACGGGGAGCTGTTTTTT. The encoded protein is CASSLAGQATYGELFF. Together with reference TRBV7-2 and TRBJ2-2, the CDR3 gives the full variable domain: GAGVSQSPSNKVTEKGKDVELRCDPISGHTALYWYRQSLGQGLEFLIYFQGNSAPDKSGLPSDRFSAERTGGSVSTLTIQRTQQEDSAVYLCASSLAGQATYGELFFGEGSRLTVL.

The chain couples TRBV19 to TRBJ1-2; D is uncertain. V was clipped by 3 bases and J by 5 bases, with 19 bases between them. Per germline, CDR1 LNHDA and CDR2 SQIVND (reference sequence). CDR3 length: 16 residues. CDR3 DNA: TGTGCCAGTAGTATCATCACGGCACAGCACCTATATGGCTACACCTTC. This encodes CASSIITAQHLYGYTF.

The V call is TRBV9, the J call TRBJ2-2; D remains ambiguous. V lost 1 base, J lost 5 bases, and 21 bases lay in between. The germline gives CDR1 SGDLS, CDR2 YYNGEE. The CDR3 is 18 residues long. The CDR3 region is CASSVRPAVGPGTGELFF. In DNA, the CDR3 is TGTGCCAGCAGCGTACGGCCGGCGGTAGGTCCTGGAACCGGGGAGCTGTTTTTT.

The chain recombines TRBV5-8 with TRBJ1-6; a possible D gene is TRBD1 (6 bases). Per the germline V gene, CDR1 is SGHTS and CDR2 is YDEGEE. V lost 3 bases and J lost 7, with 14 bases in between. The CDR3 has 15 amino acids. Written as DNA, the CDR3 is TGTGCCAGCAGCTATTGGGGGGCGCGAAATTCACCCCTCCACTTT. Residues: CASSYWGARNSPLHF.

This sequence joins TRBV6-5 and TRBJ1-6, with TRBD1 as a possible D gene (5 bases). The CDR3 is made up of 14 amino acids. The V end was cut by 2 bases, the J end by 6 bases, with 8 bases between. Germline loops: CDR1 MNHEY, CDR2 SVGAGI. In nucleotides, the CDR3 is TGTGCCAGCAGTTACGACAGCCGTAATTCACCCCTCCACTTT. This sequence encodes CASSYDSRNSPLHF.